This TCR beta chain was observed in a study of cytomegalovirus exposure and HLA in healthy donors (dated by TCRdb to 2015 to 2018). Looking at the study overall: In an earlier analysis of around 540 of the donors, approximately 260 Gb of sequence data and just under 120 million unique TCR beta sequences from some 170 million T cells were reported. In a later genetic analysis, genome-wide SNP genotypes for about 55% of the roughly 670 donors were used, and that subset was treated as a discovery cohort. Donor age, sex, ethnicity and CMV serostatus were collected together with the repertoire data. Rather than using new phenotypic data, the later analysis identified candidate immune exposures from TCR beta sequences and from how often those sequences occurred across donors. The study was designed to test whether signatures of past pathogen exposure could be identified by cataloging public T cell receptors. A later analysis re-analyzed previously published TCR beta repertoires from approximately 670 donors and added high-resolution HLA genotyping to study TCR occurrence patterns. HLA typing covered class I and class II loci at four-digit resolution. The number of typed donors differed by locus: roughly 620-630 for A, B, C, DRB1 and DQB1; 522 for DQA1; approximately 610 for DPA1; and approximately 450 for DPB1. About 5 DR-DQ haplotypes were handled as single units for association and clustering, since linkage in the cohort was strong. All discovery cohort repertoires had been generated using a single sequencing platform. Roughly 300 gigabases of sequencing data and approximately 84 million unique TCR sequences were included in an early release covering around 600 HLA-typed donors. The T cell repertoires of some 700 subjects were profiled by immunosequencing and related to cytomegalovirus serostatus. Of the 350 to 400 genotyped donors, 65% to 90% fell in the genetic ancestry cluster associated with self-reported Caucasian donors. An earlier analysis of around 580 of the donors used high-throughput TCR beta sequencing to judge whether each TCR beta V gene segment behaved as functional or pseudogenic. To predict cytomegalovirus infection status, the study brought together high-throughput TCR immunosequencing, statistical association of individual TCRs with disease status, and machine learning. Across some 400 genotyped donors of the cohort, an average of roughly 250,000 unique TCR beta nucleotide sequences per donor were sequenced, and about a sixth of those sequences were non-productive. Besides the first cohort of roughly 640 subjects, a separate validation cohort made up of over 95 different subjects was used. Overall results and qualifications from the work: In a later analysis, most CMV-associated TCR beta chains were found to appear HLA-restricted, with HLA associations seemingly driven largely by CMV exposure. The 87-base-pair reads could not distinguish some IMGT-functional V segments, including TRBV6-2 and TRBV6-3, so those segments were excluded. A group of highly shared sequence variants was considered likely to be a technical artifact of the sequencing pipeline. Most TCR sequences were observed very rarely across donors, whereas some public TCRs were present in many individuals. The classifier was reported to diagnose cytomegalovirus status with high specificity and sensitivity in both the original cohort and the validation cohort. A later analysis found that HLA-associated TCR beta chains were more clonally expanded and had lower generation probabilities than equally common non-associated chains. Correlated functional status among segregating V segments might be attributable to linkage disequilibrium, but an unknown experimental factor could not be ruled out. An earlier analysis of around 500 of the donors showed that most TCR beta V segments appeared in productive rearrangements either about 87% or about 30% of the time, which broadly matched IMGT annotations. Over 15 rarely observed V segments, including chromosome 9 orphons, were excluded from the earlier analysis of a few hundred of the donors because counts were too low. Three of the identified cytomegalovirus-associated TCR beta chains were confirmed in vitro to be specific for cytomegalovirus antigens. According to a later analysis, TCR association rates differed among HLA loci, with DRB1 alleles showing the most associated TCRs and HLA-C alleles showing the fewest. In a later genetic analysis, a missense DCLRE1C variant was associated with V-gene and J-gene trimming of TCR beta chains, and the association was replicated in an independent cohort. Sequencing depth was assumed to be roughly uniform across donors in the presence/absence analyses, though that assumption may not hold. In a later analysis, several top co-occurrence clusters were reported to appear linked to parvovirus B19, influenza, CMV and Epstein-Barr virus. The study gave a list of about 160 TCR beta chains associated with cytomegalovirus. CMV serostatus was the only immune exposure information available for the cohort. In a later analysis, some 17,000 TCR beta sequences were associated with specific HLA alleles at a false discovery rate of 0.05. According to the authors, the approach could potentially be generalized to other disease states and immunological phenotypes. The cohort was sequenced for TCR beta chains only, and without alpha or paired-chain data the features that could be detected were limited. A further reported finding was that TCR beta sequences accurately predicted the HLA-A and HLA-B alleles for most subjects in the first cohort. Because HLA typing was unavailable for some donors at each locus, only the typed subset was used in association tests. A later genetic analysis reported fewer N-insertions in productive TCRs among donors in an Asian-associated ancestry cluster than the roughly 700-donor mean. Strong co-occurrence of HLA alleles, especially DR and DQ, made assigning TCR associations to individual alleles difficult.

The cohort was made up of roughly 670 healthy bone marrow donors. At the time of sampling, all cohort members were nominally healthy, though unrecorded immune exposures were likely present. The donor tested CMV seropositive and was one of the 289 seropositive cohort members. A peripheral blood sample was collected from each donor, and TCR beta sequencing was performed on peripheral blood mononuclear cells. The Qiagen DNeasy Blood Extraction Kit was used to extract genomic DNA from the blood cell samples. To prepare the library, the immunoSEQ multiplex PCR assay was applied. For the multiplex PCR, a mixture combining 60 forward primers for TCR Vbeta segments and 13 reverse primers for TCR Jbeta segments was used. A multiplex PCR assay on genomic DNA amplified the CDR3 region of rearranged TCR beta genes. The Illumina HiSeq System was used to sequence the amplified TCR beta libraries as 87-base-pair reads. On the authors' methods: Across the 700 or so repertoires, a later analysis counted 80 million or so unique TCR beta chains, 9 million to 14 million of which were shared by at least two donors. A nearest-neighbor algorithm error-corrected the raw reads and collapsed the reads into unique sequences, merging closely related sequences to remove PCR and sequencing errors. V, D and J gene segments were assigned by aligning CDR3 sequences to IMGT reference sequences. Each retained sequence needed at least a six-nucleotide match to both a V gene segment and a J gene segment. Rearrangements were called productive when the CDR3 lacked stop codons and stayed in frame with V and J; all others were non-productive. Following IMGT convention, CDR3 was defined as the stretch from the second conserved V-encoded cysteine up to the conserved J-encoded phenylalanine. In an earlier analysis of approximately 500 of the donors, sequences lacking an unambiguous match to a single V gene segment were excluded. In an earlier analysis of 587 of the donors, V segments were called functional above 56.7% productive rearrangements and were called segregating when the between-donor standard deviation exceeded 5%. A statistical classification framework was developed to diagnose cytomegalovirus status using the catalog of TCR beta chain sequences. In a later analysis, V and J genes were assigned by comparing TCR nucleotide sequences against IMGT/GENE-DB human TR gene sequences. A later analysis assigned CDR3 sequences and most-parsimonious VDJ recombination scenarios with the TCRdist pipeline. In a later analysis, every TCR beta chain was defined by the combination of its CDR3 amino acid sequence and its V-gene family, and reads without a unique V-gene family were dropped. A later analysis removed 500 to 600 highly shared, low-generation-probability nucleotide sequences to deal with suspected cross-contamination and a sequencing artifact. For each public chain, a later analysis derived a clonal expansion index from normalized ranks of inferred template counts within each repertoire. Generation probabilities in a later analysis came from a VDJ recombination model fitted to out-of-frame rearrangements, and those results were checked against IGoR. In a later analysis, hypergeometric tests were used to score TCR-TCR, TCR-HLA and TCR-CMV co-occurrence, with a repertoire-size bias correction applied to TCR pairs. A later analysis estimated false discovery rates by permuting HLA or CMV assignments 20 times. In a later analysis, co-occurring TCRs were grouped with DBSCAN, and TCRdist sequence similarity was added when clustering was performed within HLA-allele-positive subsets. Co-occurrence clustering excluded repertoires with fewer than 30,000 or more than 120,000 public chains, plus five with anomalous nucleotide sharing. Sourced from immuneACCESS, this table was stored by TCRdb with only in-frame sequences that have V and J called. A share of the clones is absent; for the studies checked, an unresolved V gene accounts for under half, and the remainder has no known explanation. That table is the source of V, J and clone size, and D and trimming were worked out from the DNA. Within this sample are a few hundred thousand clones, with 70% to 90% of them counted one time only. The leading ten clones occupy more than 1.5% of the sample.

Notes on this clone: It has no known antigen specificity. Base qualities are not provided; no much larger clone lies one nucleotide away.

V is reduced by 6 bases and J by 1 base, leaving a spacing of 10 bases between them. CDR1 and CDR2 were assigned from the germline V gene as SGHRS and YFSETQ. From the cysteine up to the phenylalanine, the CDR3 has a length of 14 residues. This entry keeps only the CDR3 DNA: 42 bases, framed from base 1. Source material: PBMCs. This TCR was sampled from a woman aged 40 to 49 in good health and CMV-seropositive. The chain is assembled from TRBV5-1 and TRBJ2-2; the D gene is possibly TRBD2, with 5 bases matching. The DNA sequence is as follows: TGCGCCAGCACCTTCCGGGGGAACACCGGGGAGCTGTTTTTT. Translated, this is CASTFRGNTGELFF.